A selection of T cell receptor beta chains follows, all from one sample in a study of shared clonotypes between healthy human individuals. Sequencing used immunoSEQ multiplex PCR; TCRdb keeps in-frame clones, though not all of them. The data show around 2.5 million clones, 93% seen once. The sequenced sample was naive CD4+ T cells from PBMCs. The receptors derive from a man aged 18 to 30 in good health. Some clones in this sample may be carry-over from other donors' samples. CDR3s include the opening cysteine and the closing phenylalanine or tryptophan. A D gene is named only where the DNA matches it firmly. Only part of the rows carry a size: once, few, many, or a class if the clone is expanded.

J	size	D	V	DNA	CDR3
TRBJ2-3	NA	NA	TRBV5-1	TGCGCCAGCAGCTCCGGAGACATTAACACAGATACGCAGTATTTT	CASSSGDINTDTQYF
TRBJ2-7	NA	NA	TRBV5-1	TGCGCCAGCAGCTTGGATTCTAGGGCCTACGAGCAGTACTTC	CASSLDSRAYEQYF
TRBJ2-5	NA	NA	TRBV10-3	TGTGCCATCAGCGGGATTCAAGAGACCCAGTACTTC	CAISGIQETQYF
TRBJ1-5	NA	NA	TRBV10-3	TGTGCCATCAGTGACGGGACAAGGGGCAATCAGCCCCAGCATTTT	CAISDGTRGNQPQHF
TRBJ2-5	NA	TRBD2	TRBV28	TGTGCCAGCAGTTTACCCGCCCGGGGGGCCCAGTACTTC	CASSLPARGAQYF
TRBJ1-5	NA	TRBD1	TRBV6-5	TGTGCCAGCAGTTTCATGACAGGGGCCAATCAGCCCCAGCATTTT	CASSFMTGANQPQHF
TRBJ1-2	NA	NA	TRBV28	TGTGCCAGCAGTCCTCTGTTGGGGGGTAACTATGGCTACACCTTC	CASSPLLGGNYGYTF
TRBJ1-1	NA	NA	TRBV14	TGTGCCAGCAGCCAAGATACAGGGAGATGGAACACTGAAGCTTTCTTT	CASSQDTGRWNTEAFF
TRBJ2-7	NA	TRBD1	TRBV30	TGTGCCTGGAGTACCTTTGGGGACAGGGCCTACGAGCAGTACTTC	CAWSTFGDRAYEQYF
TRBJ2-7	NA	TRBD2	TRBV28	TGTGCCAGCAGGTGGGGGGGGAGCTCCTACGAGCAGTACTTC	CASRWGGSSYEQYF
TRBJ2-3	NA	NA	TRBV6-6	TGTGCCAGCACCGACCATCTCTACTCTAGCACAGATACGCAGTATTTT	CASTDHLYSSTDTQYF
TRBJ2-7	NA	NA	TRBV5-5	TGTGCCAGCAGTTTTGGGGACCCCCGGGGCGCCGAGCAGTACTTC	CASSFGDPRGAEQYF
TRBJ1-1	NA	TRBD1	TRBV2	TGTGCCAGCAGTACTACAGGGGGGAACACTGAAGCTTTCTTT	CASSTTGGNTEAFF
TRBJ2-2	NA	TRBD1	TRBV27	TGTGCCAGCAGTTTACTAAGGACAGGGCTGTTCGGGGAGCTGTTTTTT	CASSLLRTGLFGELFF
TRBJ1-2	NA	NA	TRBV19	TGTGCCAGTAGTCTTGAGGGGAACTATGGCTACACCTTC	CASSLEGNYGYTF
TRBJ2-4	NA	TRBD2	TRBV28	TGTGCCAGCGCCCCGGGGGGGCTCACAGCGGACAAAAACATTCAGTACTTC	CASAPGGLTADKNIQYF
TRBJ2-5	NA	NA	TRBV7-6	TGTGCCAGCAGCCCGGAGCCATTTCGGGAGACCCAGTACTTC	CASSPEPFRETQYF
TRBJ2-1	NA	TRBD2	TRBV6-6	TGTGCCAGCAGCGACACCGGACTAGCGGGAGCCAATGAGCAGTTCTTC	CASSDTGLAGANEQFF
TRBJ2-7	NA	NA	TRBV7-2	TGTGCCAGCAGCTTAAGCAAGGAGGTCCACGAGCAGTACTTC	CASSLSKEVHEQYF
TRBJ2-2	NA	TRBD2	TRBV9	TGTGCCAGCAGCGTAGCGCTAGCGGGAGCTGGCACCGGGGAGCTGTTTTTT	CASSVALAGAGTGELFF
TRBJ1-1	NA	NA	TRBV7-2	TGTGCCAGCACCTCGGTTCGCGGTGAAGCTTTCTTT	CASTSVRGEAFF
TRBJ2-5	NA	TRBD2	TRBV7-6	TGTGCCAGCAGCTTAGGGACTAGCGGGGTACAAGAGACCCAGTACTTC	CASSLGTSGVQETQYF
TRBJ2-7	NA	NA	TRBV12-1	TGTGCCAGCAGCCATACTAGCTGGGGGAACGAGCAGTACTTC	CASSHTSWGNEQYF
TRBJ1-5	few	NA	TRBV19	TGTGCCAGTACCTCCGGGGATGGAGTTCGGAATCAGCCCCAGCATTTT	CASTSGDGVRNQPQHF
TRBJ2-3	NA	TRBD2	TRBV28	TGTGCCAGCAGGGAAATAAGCGGGAGGGCCCCAGATACGCAGTATTTT	CASREISGRAPDTQYF
TRBJ2-5	NA	NA	TRBV25-1	TGTGCCAGCAGTCCCCAGGGAAGGGCACGGGAGACCCAGTACTTC	CASSPQGRARETQYF
TRBJ1-5	NA	NA	TRBV2	TGTGCCAGCAGGGACAGCCCGGACCTCAGACCCCAGCATTTT	CASRDSPDLRPQHF
TRBJ2-1	NA	TRBD2	TRBV7-3	TGTGCCAGCAGCGGAGGGACTAGCGGGATGCCCCCATACAATGAGCAGTTCTTC	CASSGGTSGMPPYNEQFF
TRBJ2-7	NA	NA	TRBV30	TGTGCCTGGAGTGACCAGGTCGTCGGGTACGAGCAGTACTTC	CAWSDQVVGYEQYF
TRBJ2-6	NA	NA	TRBV5-1	TGCGCCAGCACGTCTCTCACTGGGGCCAACGTCCTGACTTTC	CASTSLTGANVLTF
TRBJ1-3	NA	TRBD1	TRBV19	TGTGCCAGTAATCCGGGACAGGGCTCTGGAAACACCATATATTTT	CASNPGQGSGNTIYF
TRBJ2-1	NA	TRBD2	TRBV6-5	TGTGCCAGCAGCCAAGCGGGAGGGGCGGTAAATGAGCAGTTCTTC	CASSQAGGAVNEQFF
TRBJ2-5	NA	TRBD1	TRBV30	TGTGCCTGGAGCCAATTATACAGGGGGCGGCGGGAGACCCAGTACTTC	CAWSQLYRGRRETQYF
TRBJ2-7	NA	NA	TRBV12-2	TGTGCAAGTCGCTTAGAGGAGCGGGAGGGAAGGCACGAGCAGTACTTC	CASRLEEREGRHEQYF
TRBJ2-7	NA	NA	TRBV18	TGTGCCAGCTCAGCTATTCACTCAACCCACTACTACGAGCAGTACTTC	CASSAIHSTHYYEQYF
TRBJ2-5	NA	TRBD1	TRBV6-6	TGTGCCAGCAGAGACAGGGGTGGAGAGACCCAGTACTTC	CASRDRGGETQYF
TRBJ2-1	NA	TRBD2	TRBV7-3	TGTGCCAGCAGCTTAGGTTCTAGCGGCTCCTACAATGAGCAGTTCTTC	CASSLGSSGSYNEQFF
TRBJ2-1	NA	NA	TRBV7-3	TGTGCCAGCAGCTTAACCAGGGCGTCCTACAATGAGCAGTTCTTC	CASSLTRASYNEQFF
TRBJ2-7	NA	NA	TRBV11-2	TGTGCCAGCAGCTTAATTAGGGGGAGTTGGTACGAGCAGTACTTC	CASSLIRGSWYEQYF
TRBJ1-1	NA	NA	TRBV14	TGTGCCAGCAGCCGACTTACAAAGAACACTGAAGCTTTCTTT	CASSRLTKNTEAFF
TRBJ1-5	NA	NA	TRBV10-3	TGTGCCATCAGTGAGAAGCCAGGGGCTAGCAATCAGCCCCAGCATTTT	CAISEKPGASNQPQHF
TRBJ2-7	NA	NA	TRBV4-2	TGTGCCAGCAGCCGCTCCGAAGCCCAAACATACGAGCAGTACTTC	CASSRSEAQTYEQYF
TRBJ1-1	few	NA	TRBV2	TGTGCCAGCAGAGGGCCCGAGGGCACTGAAGCTTTCTTT	CASRGPEGTEAFF
TRBJ2-1	NA	NA	TRBV9	TGTGCCAGCAGCGTAGGCGGAGGGGCATACAATGAGCAGTTCTTC	CASSVGGGAYNEQFF
TRBJ2-2	NA	TRBD2	TRBV30	TGTGCCTGGAGTGTAGCGGGAGGGAACACCGGGGAGCTGTTTTTT	CAWSVAGGNTGELFF
TRBJ2-6	NA	TRBD1	TRBV4-3	TGCGCCAGCAGCCTTACAGGGGCTGGGGCCAACGTCCTGACTTTC	CASSLTGAGANVLTF
TRBJ1-1	NA	NA	TRBV6-5	TGTGCCAGCAGTTTCGAATATTCTGGAACTGAAGCTTTCTTT	CASSFEYSGTEAFF